The T cell receptor beta chain described here comes from a study of blood T cell repertoires in COVID-19 (dated by TCRdb to the early 2020s). Study-level background: Collaborator samples came from the United States, Italy and Spain and covered acute and convalescent phases of COVID-19. The prospective study material was composed of cDNA or gDNA derived from T cells, B-cell-depleted T cells, or PBMCs. The dataset comprised deeply sampled blood TCRbeta repertoires from subjects exposed to, actively infected with, or recovered from COVID-19. The repertoires were made available in a free public database intended to serve as a resource for research on the immune response to SARS-CoV-2. The samples were drawn from the first 160 participants of the ongoing ImmuneRACE study and from over a thousand subjects provided by 6 global collaborators. Nearly every sample came with metadata listing a de-identified subject ID, COVID-19 status, age in years and sex. HLA class I and class II types, where available, came from metadata supplied by the sample provider rather than from assay-based typing. What the work shows at the level of the full study, not this receptor alone: The amount of clinical and demographic metadata varied by source and participant and was provided uncurated.

The germline V gene sets CDR1 to SGHTA and CDR2 to FQGNSA. The germline ends are 5 bases apart after V is trimmed by 5 bases and J by 0 bases. The CDR3 has 13 amino acids, counting the end cysteine and phenylalanine. Only the CDR3 region is kept as DNA, spanning 39 bases read in frame from base 1. Each collaborating institution followed its own protocols to collect whole blood in K2EDTA tubes. For TCRbeta analysis, collaborators shipped samples in one of three forms: frozen whole blood, isolated PBMCs, or DNA extracted from either of those sample types. This clone occurred once. Its target antigen remains unknown. Base qualities are not recorded, but no much larger clone differs from it by a single base. TCRbeta CDR3 regions were amplified from genomic DNA using the immunoSEQ Assay, a bias-controlled multiplex PCR. The original pipeline was this. The number of nucleated cells in each sample was estimated by amplification of reference gene primers within the assay. Sequence reads were collapsed and filtered to measure the absolute abundance of every unique TCRbeta CDR3 rearrangement. For each sample, productive Simpson clonality was calculated by taking the square root of Simpson's diversity index across productive rearrangements. TCRdb mirrors the immuneACCESS table, restricted to in-frame sequences. Some clones are absent from its copies; in checked studies, under half trace to an unresolved V gene, and the reason for the others is unknown. That table gives V, J and clone size, and the DNA gave D and trimming. The sample contains about 220,000 clones, roughly 75% of them found a single time. 7.2% of the sample belongs to the ten largest clones.

The origin of this receptor is a woman aged 65 to 85 with acute or convalescent COVID-19. The sequence links TRBV7-2 to TRBJ1-3, with no confidently assigned D gene. The material sequenced was peripheral blood. The DNA reads as follows: TGTGCCAGCAGCCCCTTCTCTGGAAACACCATATATTTT. It encodes CASSPFSGNTIYF.